This T cell receptor beta chain was recorded in a study of the immune and genomic landscape of osteosarcoma. In this sample, this clone turned up a few times. No antigen is known for it. Repertoires were generated with immunoSEQ multiplex PCR, while TCRdb's copy carries only in-frame clones and drops some. The table shows some 4,400 clones, with approximately 76% occurring only once. General study findings and limits: Reference clonality came from outside normal skin and healthy blood, not matched tissue.

Poor-prognosis osteosarcoma patients supplied post-treatment primary, local recurrence and metastasis tumor specimens. The germline CDR1 and CDR2 sequences are MDHEN and SYDVKM. The V segment lost 2 bases and the J segment 8 bases; nucleotides outside the gene matches: 1. The CDR3 has 13 amino acids. Sequencing used osteosarcoma tumor tissue from the femur. The chain uses TRBV28 and TRBJ1-2; TRBD1 matches 11 bases. The TCR originated in a human donor with osteosarcoma. DNA for the CDR3: TGTGCCAGCAGTTTAGGGACAGGGGGAGGCTACACCTTC. Amino acid sequence: CASSLGTGGGYTF.